The table lists the clone carrying this T cell receptor beta chain with a few counts. These data belong to a study of blood T cell repertoires in COVID-19. Here immunoSEQ multiplex PCR was the method, and the copy in TCRdb shows in-frame clones only, minus some. The top ten hold approximately 6.3% of the sample, which has tens of thousands of clones, 80% to 90% seen once. The germline V gene encodes CDR1 MDHEN and CDR2 SYDVKM. Trimming stripped 5 bases from V and 4 bases from J, with 14 bases between. The CDR3 runs 14 residues. The receptor comes from a man aged 50 to 59 with active COVID-19. The sample comprised peripheral blood. The V call is TRBV28, the J call TRBJ1-2; possible D gene TRBD1, 6 bases. The CDR3 spells CASSPSGQLYGYTF. For the CDR3, the DNA is TGTGCCAGCAGTCCCTCCGGACAGCTCTATGGCTACACCTTC.